This TCR beta chain is from a study of blood T cell repertoires in COVID-19. Overall study: Sample material is recorded as cDNA or gDNA derived from T cells, B-cell-depleted T cells, or PBMCs.

TCRdb's copy holds only in-frame clones and misses some; the assay was immunoSEQ multiplex PCR. The sample shows under 300,000 clones, roughly nine tenths of them seen only once. Germline V lookup: CDR1 SEHNR, CDR2 FQNEAQ (reference sequence). The CDR3 length is 13 residues. V shed 0 bases and J shed 9 bases, with 9 bases lying between them. Sequencing input: peripheral blood. This TCR derives from a woman aged 35 to 49 who had recovered from COVID-19. This chain connects TRBV7-9 to TRBJ2-1; the D gene is possibly TRBD1 (5 bases). DNA for the CDR3: TGTGCCAGCAGCTTAGCAGCAGGGCGTGAGCAGTTCTTC. Translation gives CASSLAAGREQFF.